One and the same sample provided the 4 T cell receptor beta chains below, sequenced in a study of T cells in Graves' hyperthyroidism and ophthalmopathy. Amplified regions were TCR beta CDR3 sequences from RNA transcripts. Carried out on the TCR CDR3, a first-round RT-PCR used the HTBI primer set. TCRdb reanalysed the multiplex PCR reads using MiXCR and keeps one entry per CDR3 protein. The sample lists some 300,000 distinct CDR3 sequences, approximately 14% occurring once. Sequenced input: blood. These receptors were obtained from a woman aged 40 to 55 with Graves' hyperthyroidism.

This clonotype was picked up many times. CDR3 sequence (DNA): TGCGCCAGCAGCCGCGATTTGACAGGGGACGGCTACACCTTC. Its protein product is CASSRDLTGDGYTF. The chain uses TRBV5-1 and TRBJ1-2; 8 bases line up with TRBD1. Trimming took 4 bases from V and 8 from J; bases not matched to a gene: 10. The length of the CDR3 is 14 residues. Germline lookup yields CDR1 SGHRS and CDR2 YFSETQ.

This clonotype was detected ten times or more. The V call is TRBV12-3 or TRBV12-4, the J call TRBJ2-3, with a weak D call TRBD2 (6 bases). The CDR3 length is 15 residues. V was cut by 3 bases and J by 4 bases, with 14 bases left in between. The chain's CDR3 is CASSFGGAAPDTQYF. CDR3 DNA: TGTGCCAGCAGTTTCGGCGGGGCCGCGCCAGATACGCAGTATTTT.

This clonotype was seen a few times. DNA for the CDR3: TGTGCCAGCAGCGTAGACGGGAGGGCCTGGGAGACCCAGTACTTC. Protein sequence: CASSVDGRAWETQYF. The J gene is TRBJ2-5, the V gene TRBV9, with 8 bases matching TRBD2. After removal of 0 bases from V and 5 bases from J, the junction contained 6 bases not matched to a gene. This CDR3 spans 15 amino acids. Germline V CDR1 and CDR2: SGDLS, YYNGEE.

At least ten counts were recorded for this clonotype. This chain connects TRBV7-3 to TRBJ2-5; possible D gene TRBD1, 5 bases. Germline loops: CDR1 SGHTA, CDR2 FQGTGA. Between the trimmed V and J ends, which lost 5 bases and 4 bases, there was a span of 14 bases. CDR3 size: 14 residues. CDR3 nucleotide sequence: TGTGCCAGCAGCGTCTCCGGGCAGGGAGAGACCCAGTACTTC. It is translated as CASSVSGQGETQYF.